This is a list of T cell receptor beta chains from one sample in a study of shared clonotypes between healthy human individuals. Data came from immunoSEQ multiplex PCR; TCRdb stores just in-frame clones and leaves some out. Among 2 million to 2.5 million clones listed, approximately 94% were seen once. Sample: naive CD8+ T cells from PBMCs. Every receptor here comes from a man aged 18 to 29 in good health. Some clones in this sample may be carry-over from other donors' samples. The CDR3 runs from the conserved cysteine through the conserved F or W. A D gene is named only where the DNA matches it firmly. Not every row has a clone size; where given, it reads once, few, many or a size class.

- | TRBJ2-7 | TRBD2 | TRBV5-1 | CASSWGDYYEQYF | TGCGCCAGCAGCTGGGGGGACTACTACGAGCAGTACTTC
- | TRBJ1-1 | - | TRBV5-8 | CASSLRDYMNTEAFF | TGTGCCAGCAGCTTGCGGGATTACATGAACACTGAAGCTTTCTTT
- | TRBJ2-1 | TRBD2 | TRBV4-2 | CASRPSGSGEQFF | TGTGCCAGCAGACCAAGCGGGAGCGGGGAGCAGTTCTTC
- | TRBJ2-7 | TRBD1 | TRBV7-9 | CASSRTGTGNEQYF | TGTGCCAGCAGCCGGACCGGGACAGGGAACGAGCAGTACTTC
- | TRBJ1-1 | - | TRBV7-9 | CASSLVVRDTEAFF | TGTGCCAGCAGCTTAGTCGTGCGGGACACTGAAGCTTTCTTT
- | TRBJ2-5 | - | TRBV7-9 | CASLSSTLETQYF | TGTGCCAGCCTCTCCTCTACCCTAGAGACCCAGTACTTC
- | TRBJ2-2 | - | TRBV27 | CASSTRQNTGELFF | TGTGCCAGCAGTACTCGACAGAACACCGGGGAGCTGTTTTTT
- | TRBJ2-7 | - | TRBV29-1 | CSVETASLYEQYF | TGCAGCGTTGAAACGGCCAGCTTATACGAGCAGTACTTC
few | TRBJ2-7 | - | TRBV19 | CASSIVGQIYEQYF | TGTGCCAGTAGTATTGTCGGACAGATCTACGAGCAGTACTTC
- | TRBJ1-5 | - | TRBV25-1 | CASSEGVRQPQHF | TGTGCCAGCAGTGAAGGGGTAAGGCAGCCCCAGCATTTT
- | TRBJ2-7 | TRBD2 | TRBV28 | CASTITSGRFYEQYF | TGTGCCAGCACCATCACTAGCGGGAGATTCTACGAGCAGTACTTC
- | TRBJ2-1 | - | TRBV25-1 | CASSVSLTNEQFF | TGTGCCAGCAGTGTATCCCTAACTAACGAGCAGTTCTTC
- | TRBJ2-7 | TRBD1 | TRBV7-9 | CASSFRDRGNEQYF | TGTGCCAGCAGCTTTAGGGACAGGGGAAACGAGCAGTACTTC
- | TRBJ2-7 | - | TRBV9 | CASSPRSGVVYEQYF | TGTGCCAGCAGCCCCCGGTCCGGGGTAGTCTACGAGCAGTACTTC